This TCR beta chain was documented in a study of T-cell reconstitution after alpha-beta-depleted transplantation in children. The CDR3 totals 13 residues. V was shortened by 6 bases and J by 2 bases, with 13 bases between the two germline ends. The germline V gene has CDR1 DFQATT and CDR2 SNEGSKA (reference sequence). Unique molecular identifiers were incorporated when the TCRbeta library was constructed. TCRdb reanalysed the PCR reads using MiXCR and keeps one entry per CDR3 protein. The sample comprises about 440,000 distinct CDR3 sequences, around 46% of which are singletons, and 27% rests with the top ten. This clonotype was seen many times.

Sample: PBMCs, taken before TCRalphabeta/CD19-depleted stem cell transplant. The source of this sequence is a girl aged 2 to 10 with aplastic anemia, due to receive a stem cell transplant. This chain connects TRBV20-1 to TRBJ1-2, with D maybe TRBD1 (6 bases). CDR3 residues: CSAIRDTNYGYTF. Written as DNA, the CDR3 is TGCAGTGCCATCCGGGACACCAACTATGGCTACACCTTC.